Listed below are T cell receptor beta chains from one sample, sequenced in a study of CD8+ T cells in alopecia areata. Libraries were prepared by immunoSEQ multiplex PCR; TCRdb keeps only in-frame clonotypes and omits some of them. The sample shows 130,000 or so clones, 40% to 55% of them seen only once. The sequenced material came from NKG2D-low CD8+ T cells sorted from blood. The receptors derive from a human donor with alopecia areata. CDR3s leave out the opening cysteine and the closing phenylalanine or tryptophan. Fields, in order: V gene, J gene, CDR3 protein.

TRBV19,TRBJ1-5,ASSTGPWQPQH
TRBV27,TRBJ1-1,ASSQTVTNTEAF
TRBV29-1,TRBJ1-2,SVRQAHGYT
TRBV7-9,TRBJ2-3,ASSSAQRDTQY
TRBV2,TRBJ1-5,ASSDQGSPQH
TRBV14,TRBJ2-4,ASSQDREHIQY
TRBV29-1,TRBJ1-2,SVEKRLYGYT
TRBV6-1,TRBJ2-6,ASSGSASGANVLT
TRBV29-1,TRBJ2-2,SVEEAGLAGELF
TRBV7-9,TRBJ1-1,ASSPGASAEAF
TRBV30,TRBJ2-7,ACLGGTYEQY
TRBV28,TRBJ2-7,ASSLFSGSYEQY
TRBV2,TRBJ2-5,ASLTSGSRAGLFETQY
TRBV25-1,TRBJ2-5,ASRDMMGPETQY
TRBV28,TRBJ1-5,ASSFPNQPQH
TRBV4-1,TRBJ2-1,ASSQDTDSYNEQF
TRBV29-1,TRBJ2-1,SVGGARENPEQF
TRBV19,TRBJ2-3,ATKTRDSPTDTQY
TRBV29-1,TRBJ1-2,SVRTGGDYGYT
TRBV30,TRBJ2-1,AWSVGQLVSGEQF
TRBV28,TRBJ2-3,ASSLSASTSTDTQY
TRBV28,TRBJ2-4,ASTQDRGMDIQY
TRBV29-1,TRBJ1-5,SVRVEGQGGQPQH
TRBV2,TRBJ2-1,ASGTSQF
TRBV5-1,TRBJ1-1,ASSYSLEATEAF
TRBV4-1,TRBJ2-5,ASSPELSETQY
TRBV28,TRBJ1-2,ASSPGQGSYGYT
TRBV11-2,TRBJ1-6,ASSQAFGLNSPLH
TRBV28,TRBJ2-3,ASSPTAGPDTQY
TRBV30,TRBJ2-2,AWEGTGSNTGELF
TRBV13,TRBJ2-2,ASRNTGELF
TRBV29-1,TRBJ2-1,SVESRAEYNEQF
TRBV29-1,TRBJ2-3,SVEVELNTQY
TRBV27,TRBJ2-3,ASNLVGTDTQY
TRBV4-1,TRBJ1-1,ASSQKAAGTEAF
TRBV29-1,TRBJ2-7,SVRTDRDEQY
TRBV29-1,TRBJ2-6,SVDQGSSGANVLT
TRBV28,TRBJ1-2,ASSARHSPYNYGYT
TRBV9,TRBJ2-7,ASSALTGAEEQY
TRBV11-2,TRBJ2-2,ASSLVGSTGELF
TRBV29-1,TRBJ2-1,SVRSTDYNEQF
TRBV6-5,TRBJ2-7,ASTDFSGSNEQY
TRBV2,TRBJ1-1,ASKPTTLNTEAF
TRBV4-1,TRBJ1-1,ASSQDGTGTTEAF